This TCR beta chain is from a study of blood T cell repertoires in COVID-19. Study as a whole: T cells, B-cell-depleted T cells, or PBMCs supplied cDNA or gDNA.

The participants were between roughly 18 and 89 years old and came from about two dozen US areas. Participants had their cohort set by participant-reported clinical history. The protocol was immunoSEQ multiplex PCR, while the TCRdb copy is restricted to in-frame clones and leaves out a portion. In the table there are about 160,000 clones, 75% to 90% of which are singletons. This CDR3 region has 14 residues. The V segment lost 0 bases and the J segment 8 bases; nucleotides outside the gene matches: 4. CDR1 is SGDLS, CDR2 YYNGEE, per germline. V is TRBV9 and J is TRBJ2-2; TRBD2 aligns across 7 bases. The sequence came from a woman aged 55-70 years who had recovered from COVID-19. The specimen was PBMCs or T cells enriched from blood (not recorded which). The CDR3 DNA follows: TGTGCCAGCAGCGTAGCGGCTAGCGGTGGGGAGCTGTTTTTT. Residues: CASSVAASGGELFF.